The TCR beta chain described here comes from a study of blood T cell repertoires in COVID-19. Across the study: T cells, B-cell-depleted T cells, or PBMCs supplied cDNA or gDNA.

Germline V gene lookup returns CDR1 SGHDT and CDR2 YYEEEE. The V gene lost 5 bases and the J gene lost 6 bases, with 18 bases spanning the gap. CDR3 length equals 16 residues. The repertoire was sequenced with immunoSEQ multiplex PCR; TCRdb's copy has only in-frame clones and lacks some. The table has fewer than 200,000 clones, about four fifths seen once. Sequenced material: peripheral blood. This chain links TRBV5-6 with TRBJ1-6; D is perhaps TRBD1 (5 bases). This TCR derives from an elderly woman with acute or convalescent COVID-19. The CDR3: CASSFAGRASNSPLHF. The CDR3 DNA follows: TGTGCCAGCAGTTTTGCAGGGAGGGCGAGTAATTCACCCCTCCACTTT.